Sequencing of this T cell receptor beta chain was carried out in a study of T cells in Graves' hyperthyroidism and ophthalmopathy. Whole-study results and caveats: The model anticipated ophthalmopathy a median approximately 6.7 months pre-onset.

This clonotype has only a few counts. Its matching antigen is unknown. Per germline, CDR1 SEHNR and CDR2 FQNEAQ (reference sequence). The CDR3 is made up of 14 amino acids. Trimming removed 5 bases from V and 6 bases from J, with 14 bases in between. RNA transcripts gave rise to amplified TCR beta CDR3 regions. Using the HTBI primer set, a first-round RT-PCR was run on the TCR CDR3. TCRdb used MiXCR to reprocess the multiplex PCR reads, holding one entry per CDR3 protein. This table has more than 300,000 distinct CDR3 sequences, 13% appearing once. The sequence came from a woman between 18 and 30 years old with Graves' hyperthyroidism. V usage is TRBV7-9 and J usage is TRBJ2-1, with D perhaps TRBD2 (5 bases). Specimen: blood. CDR3 loop: CASSPRDYVNEQFF. The CDR3 DNA follows: TGTGCCAGCAGCCCCCGAGACTACGTCAATGAGCAGTTCTTC.